The 26 T cell receptor beta chains listed next were all sequenced from one sample in a study of blood T cells in healthy people across ages. The use of a sample-barcoded 5' primer and a J-beta primer mix characterized a second PCR of roughly 6 to 12 cycles. TCRdb reanalysed the 5' RACE reads using MiXCR and keeps one entry per CDR3 protein. The repertoire holds roughly 730,000 distinct CDR3 sequences, with just over 55% as singletons. The specimen sequenced was blood. The receptors come from a middle-aged man in good health.

This clonotype was seen a handful of times. The V gene is TRBV9, the J gene TRBJ2-5; perhaps TRBD2 as D (5 bases). Deletions cut 0 bases from V and 5 bases from J, with 11 bases between. This CDR3 region has 14 residues. Germline loops: CDR1 SGDLS, CDR2 YYNGEE. The CDR3 protein is CASSVDPGMETQYF. The DNA of the CDR3 is TGTGCCAGCAGCGTAGATCCGGGGATGGAGACCCAGTACTTC.

V is TRBV5-1 and J is TRBJ2-7; D is possibly TRBD1 (7 bases). CDR3 size: 16 residues. The V end was cut by 0 bases, the J end by 0 bases, with 13 bases between. Germline assignment: CDR1 SGHRS and CDR2 YFSETQ. In nucleotides, the CDR3 is TGCGCCAGCAGCTTGGAGAGCCAGGGGGGCTCCTACGAGCAGTACTTC. Its protein is CASSLESQGGSYEQYF.

The CDR3 region has the DNA TGTGCCAGCATCCAGTATAACACTGAAGCTTTCTTT. This codes for CASIQYNTEAFF. The V gene is TRBV2, the J gene TRBJ1-1; D remains unclear. The V end was cut by 7 bases, the J end by 2 bases, with 8 bases between. The CDR3 contains 12 residues. CDR1 SNHLY and CDR2 FYNNEI come from the germline V gene.

V gene TRBV20-1 combines with J gene TRBJ2-5, with 9 bases aligning to TRBD2. Germline loops: CDR1 DFQATT, CDR2 SNEGSKA (reference sequence). The length of the CDR3 is 16 residues. Trimming removed 1 base from V and 5 bases from J; junction bases left unmatched: 11. DNA for the CDR3: TGCAGTGCTAGAGCTGTCGCGGGAGGGCGGGTGGAGACCCAGTACTTC. It codes for CSARAVAGGRVETQYF.

The J gene is TRBJ2-5, the V gene TRBV9; 8 nucleotides align to TRBD2. Germline CDR1 reads SGDLS; CDR2 reads YYNGEE. V lost 0 bases and J lost 2; bases outside the gene matches: 9. The CDR3 runs 17 residues. The CDR3 nucleotides read TGTGCCAGCAGCGTAGCTGGGGCGGGGGGCTTGCAAGAGACCCAGTACTTC. Protein sequence: CASSVAGAGGLQETQYF.

This clonotype showed up just once. The V call is TRBV5-1, the J call TRBJ2-5; D gene uncertain. This CDR3 comprises 12 residues. Trimming removed 4 bases from V and 11 bases from J, with 15 bases in between. Per germline, CDR1 SGHRS and CDR2 YFSETQ. The CDR3 DNA follows: TGCGCCAGCAGCACCACTCGGAATGAGCAGTACTTC. This encodes CASSTTRNEQYF.

The genes are TRBV7-2 and TRBJ2-1; D gene ambiguous. Germline loops: CDR1 SGHTA, CDR2 FQGNSA. Trimming shortened V by 3 bases and J by 12 bases, and 12 bases separated the two germline ends. This CDR3 region has 12 residues. The CDR3 spells CASSFPGSGQFF. As DNA, the CDR3 is TGTGCCAGCAGCTTTCCCGGGTCGGGGCAGTTCTTC.

This clonotype was counted a few times. The rearrangement joins TRBV5-1 to TRBJ2-1; D call uncertain. The CDR3 spans 14 residues. Deletions cut 3 bases from V and 6 bases from J, with 13 bases between. CDR1 and CDR2 from the germline V gene are SGHRS and YFSETQ. The CDR3 here is CASSWLDNGNEQFF. The CDR3 coding sequence is TGCGCCAGCAGCTGGCTAGATAACGGCAATGAGCAGTTCTTC.

The V call is TRBV24-1, the J call TRBJ1-5; D remains ambiguous. Germline V gene lookup returns CDR1 KGHDR and CDR2 SFDVKD. This CDR3 comprises 14 residues. V lost 4 bases to trimming and J lost 9 bases, with 15 bases between them. CDR3 sequence (DNA): TGTGCCACCAGTGAGGGCAGAGCCCTATCGCCCCAGCATTTT. Protein sequence: CATSEGRALSPQHF.

This clonotype was picked up a small number of times. The V and J genes are TRBV29-1 and TRBJ1-2; 7 bases align to TRBD1. V was clipped by 0 bases and J by 10 bases; unmatched bases: 8. The V gene's germline CDR1 is SQVTM and CDR2 ANQGSEA. The CDR3 loop spans 13 amino acids. DNA for the CDR3: TGCAGCGTTGAAGACCCCACAGGGGTGACCTACACCTTC. This translates into CSVEDPTGVTYTF.

The chain has TRBV24-1 and TRBJ2-7; D unclear. There are 14 residues in the CDR3. Germline V gene sequence: CDR1 KGHDR, CDR2 SFDVKD. V was clipped by 7 bases and J by 5 bases, with 17 bases between them. CDR3 sequence reads: CATSASWVSNEQYF. The CDR3 region has the DNA TGTGCCACCAGCGCTTCCTGGGTGTCCAACGAGCAGTACTTC.

Only a few counts were recorded for this clonotype. A much larger clone sits a single nucleotide away, making a read error possible. The J gene is TRBJ2-1, the V gene TRBV7-2; 7 nucleotides align to TRBD2. Trimming took 4 bases from V and 10 from J; bases not matched to a gene: 10. CDR3 size: 14 residues. From germline, CDR1 is SGHTA and CDR2 FQGNSA. CDR3 sequence reads: CASSSATSQREQFF. The DNA for the CDR3 is TGTGCCAGCAGCTCCGCGACTAGCCAAAGGGAGCAGTTCTTC. The variable domain in full, completed from reference TRBV7-2 and TRBJ2-1, reads GAGVSQSPSNKVTEKGKDVELRCDPISGHTALYWYRQSLGQGLEFLIYFQGNSAPDKSGLPSDRFSAERTGGSVSTLTIQRTQQEDSAVYLCASSSATSQREQFFGPGTRLTVL.

The chain joins TRBV2 to TRBJ1-6; D not resolved. CDR3 length: 12 residues. V was shortened by 6 bases and J by 10 bases, with 10 bases between the two germline ends. In germline, CDR1 is SNHLY, CDR2 FYNNEI. CDR3 protein: CASREPPSPLHF. Here the CDR3 DNA reads TGTGCCAGCAGGGAACCCCCATCACCCCTCCACTTT.

Concerning this clonotype itself: This may be a read error, as it is one base from a much larger clone. The chain recombines TRBV29-1 with TRBJ2-1; no definite D call. The J call may be in error: the DNA end matches TRBJ2-7 better. The germline V gene has CDR1 SQVTM and CDR2 ANQGSEA. The CDR3 loop spans 13 amino acids. The CDR3 nucleotides are TGCAGCGGGTCTGAGAGCTCCTACAATGAGCAGTACTTC. Protein: CSGSESSYNEQYF.

This clonotype was observed a few times. The chain joins TRBV13 to TRBJ2-1; D assignment may be TRBD1 or TRBD2 (5 bases each). Germline V CDR1 and CDR2: PRHDT, FYEKMQ (reference sequence). The V end was cut by 1 base, the J end by 13 bases, with 14 bases between. CDR3 length: 13 amino acids. In DNA form, the CDR3 reads TGTGCCAGCAGCTTAGCTTTTCGGGACGGTCAGTTCTTC. Translation gives CASSLAFRDGQFF.

The chain carries TRBV12-3 or TRBV12-4 and TRBJ2-1; 7 bases map to TRBD1. Trimming at V came to 8 bases and at J to 5 bases, leaving 15 bases not matched to a gene. This CDR3 has 16 amino acids. The CDR3 nucleotides read TGTGCCAGCTCCGCCTTAACAGGGGATCTCGACAATGAGCAGTTCTTC. It translates to CASSALTGDLDNEQFF.

The rearrangement joins TRBV7-8 to TRBJ2-1, with D uncertain. Trimming stripped 0 bases from V and 1 base from J, with 10 bases between. The CDR3 contains 16 residues. The germline V gene encodes CDR1 SGHVS and CDR2 FQNEAQ. The CDR3 DNA follows: TGTGCCAGCAGCTTAGCGGGGTATGGATCCTACAATGAGCAGTTCTTC. It encodes CASSLAGYGSYNEQFF.

This clonotype was seen a few times. The rearrangement links TRBV6-5 to TRBJ2-4; 8 bases align to TRBD1. The germline gives CDR1 MNHEY, CDR2 SVGAGI. Trimming at V came to 5 bases and at J to 14 bases, leaving 8 bases not matched to a gene. The CDR3 covers 12 residues. CDR3 residues: CASSRDRSFEYF. The DNA for the CDR3 is TGTGCCAGCAGTCGGGACAGGTCCTTCGAGTACTTC.

The rearrangement joins TRBV9 to TRBJ2-1, with TRBD1 as a possible D gene (6 bases). The CDR3 has 14 amino acids. The V end lost 4 bases, the J end lost 10 bases, and 18 bases lay between the germline ends. Germline V gene lookup returns CDR1 SGDLS and CDR2 YYNGEE. The CDR3 bases are TGTGCCAGCAGCCAGGTTCGACAGGCCCACGAGCAGTTCTTC. This gives the protein CASSQVRQAHEQFF.

The rearrangement links TRBV24-1 to TRBJ2-7, with D perhaps matching TRBD1 or TRBD2 (5 bases each). CDR1 KGHDR and CDR2 SFDVKD come from the germline V gene. Trimming took off 2 bases at V and 6 bases at J, with 10 bases between the two ends. The CDR3 totals 13 residues. The CDR3 DNA reads as TGTGCCACCAGTGATTCCCGGGGCTCCGAGCAGTACTTC. It specifies CATSDSRGSEQYF.

V usage is TRBV7-2 and J usage is TRBJ1-2; 7 bases align to TRBD1. Germline CDR1 and CDR2: SGHTA and FQGNSA. The CDR3 runs 13 residues. Unmatched junction bases numbered 5, after V lost 6 bases and J lost 4 bases. The CDR3 sequence is CASRPTGVYGYTF. In DNA form, the CDR3 reads TGTGCCAGCAGGCCTACAGGGGTCTATGGCTACACCTTC.

The genes are TRBV7-2 and TRBJ2-3, with TRBD2 matching 8 bases. The CDR3 contains 17 residues. CDR1 is SGHTA, CDR2 FQGNSA, per germline. The V gene end was trimmed by 3 bases and the J gene end by 2 bases; junction bases not matched to a gene: 10. CDR3 region: CASSFLLTSENTDTQYF. The CDR3 DNA follows: TGTGCCAGCAGCTTTCTCTTGACTAGCGAAAACACAGATACGCAGTATTTT.

The CDR3 DNA is TGCGCCAGCAGCTCCCGGACTAGCGGGGCAGAGACCCAGTACTTC. Translation gives CASSSRTSGAETQYF. The rearrangement links TRBV5-1 to TRBJ2-5; 12 bases line up with TRBD2. This CDR3 is 15 amino acids long. V was pared by 3 bases and J by 4 bases, with 4 bases of the junction left unmatched. CDR1 is SGHRS, CDR2 YFSETQ, per germline.

The rearrangement uses TRBV28 and TRBJ2-7; no definite D call. The end of the DNA aligns better with TRBJ2-5, so the J call may be wrong. The germline CDR1 and CDR2 sequences are MDHEN and SYDVKM. The CDR3 length is 13 residues. CDR3 sequence: CASSTPSLETQYF. The CDR3 bases are TGTGCCAGCAGTACCCCAAGTTTAGAGACCCAGTACTTC.

The gene calls are TRBV6-1 and TRBJ1-1; 12 bases agree with TRBD1. The germline V gene has CDR1 MNHNS and CDR2 SASEGT. There are 17 residues in the CDR3. The J segment lost 3 bases and the V segment lost 7 bases, leaving 12 bases of the junction unmatched. The CDR3 DNA reads as TGTGCCAGCACCTCGGGACAGGGGGCGATTTCGTACACTGAAGCTTTCTTT. Translating it yields CASTSGQGAISYTEAFF.

Turning to this clonotype: Relative to the germline gene, one junction end is altered; a read error may explain this. This chain links TRBV3-1 with TRBJ2-3, with unresolved D. The V gene's germline CDR1 is LGHDT and CDR2 YNNKEL (reference sequence). The CDR3 is 16 residues long. CDR3 residues: CASNQGRTVGADTQYF. CDR3 bases: TGTGCCAGCAACCAAGGCCGGACCGTTGGGGCAGATACGCAGTATTTT.